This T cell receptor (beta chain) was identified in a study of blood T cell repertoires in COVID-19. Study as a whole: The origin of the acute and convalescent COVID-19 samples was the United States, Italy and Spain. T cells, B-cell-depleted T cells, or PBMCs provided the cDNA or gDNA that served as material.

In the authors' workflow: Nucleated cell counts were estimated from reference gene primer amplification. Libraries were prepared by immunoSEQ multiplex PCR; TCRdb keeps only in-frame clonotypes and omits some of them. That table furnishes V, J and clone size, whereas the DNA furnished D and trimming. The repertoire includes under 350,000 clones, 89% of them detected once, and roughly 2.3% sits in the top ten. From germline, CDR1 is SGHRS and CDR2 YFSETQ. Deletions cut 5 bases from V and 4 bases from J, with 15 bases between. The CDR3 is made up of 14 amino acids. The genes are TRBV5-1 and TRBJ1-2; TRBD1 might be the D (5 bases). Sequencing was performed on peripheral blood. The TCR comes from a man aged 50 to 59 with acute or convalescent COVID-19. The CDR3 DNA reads TGCGCCAGCAGGGTCTCGGGGGTGAGCTATGGCTACACCTTC. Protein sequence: CASRVSGVSYGYTF. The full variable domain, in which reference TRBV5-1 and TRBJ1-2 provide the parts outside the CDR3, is KAGVTQTPRYLIKTRGQQVTLSCSPISGHRSVSWYQQTPGQGLQFLFEYFSETQRNKGNFPGRFSGRQFSNSRSEMNVSTLELGDSALYLCASRVSGVSYGYTFGSGTRLTVV.